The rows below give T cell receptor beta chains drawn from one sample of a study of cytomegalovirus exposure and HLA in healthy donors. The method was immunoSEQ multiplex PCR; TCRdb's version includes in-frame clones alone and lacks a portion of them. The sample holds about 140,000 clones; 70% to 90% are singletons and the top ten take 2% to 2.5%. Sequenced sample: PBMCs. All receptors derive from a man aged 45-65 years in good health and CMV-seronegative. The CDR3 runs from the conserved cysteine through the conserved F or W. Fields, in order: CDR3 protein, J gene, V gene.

CASSPKVPNTEAFF	TRBJ1-1	TRBV2
CASSPQGAVYNEQFF	TRBJ2-1	TRBV5-4
CASSPGQESYGYTF	TRBJ1-2	TRBV5-4
CAWSSQATLRDIQYF	TRBJ2-4	TRBV30
CASSLMGRPTSGNTIYF	TRBJ1-3	TRBV7-2
CASSFRKVGAGGINEQFF	TRBJ2-1	TRBV28
CASSSHSGGARSEFF	TRBJ2-1	TRBV7-2
CASSDSRTGSASPLHF	TRBJ1-6	TRBV6-4
CASSGGWGGISYTF	TRBJ1-2	TRBV25-1
CASSIGGAGGNQETQYF	TRBJ2-5	TRBV19
CASSSRGGHEAFF	TRBJ1-1	TRBV7-2
CSVSSTGVGETQYF	TRBJ2-5	TRBV29-1
CASSKQGFGSQAFF	TRBJ1-1	TRBV6-6
CASSDLTGSYEQYF	TRBJ2-7	TRBV2
CASSLVGGTGELFF	TRBJ2-2	TRBV5-1
CASSFLTGERHEQYF	TRBJ2-7	TRBV27
CASSSSGTGWDEQYF	TRBJ2-7	TRBV5-1
CASSSLPDQETQYF	TRBJ2-5	TRBV27
CASSIWDSKEAFF	TRBJ1-1	TRBV19
CASSLDSGVNEQFF	TRBJ2-1	TRBV11-3
CASSPETDTQYF	TRBJ2-3	TRBV5-1
CASRLTGVNQPQHF	TRBJ1-5	TRBV6-5
CASKDRGRRVNTEAFF	TRBJ1-1	TRBV7-8